The TCR beta chain under discussion was sequenced for a study of T cells in Graves' hyperthyroidism and ophthalmopathy. Background on the study: Peripheral blood was secured at the point of initial diagnosis, before any treatment.

This clonotype has at least ten counts. Unmatched junction bases numbered 7, after V lost 8 bases and J lost 7 bases. Germline-derived CDR1 and CDR2 are SNHLY and FYNNEI. CDR3 length: 13 amino acids. RNA transcripts yielded amplified TCR beta CDR3 regions. The primer set for the first-round RT-PCR of the TCR CDR3 was HTBI. From the multiplex PCR reads, TCRdb called clonotypes with MiXCR, one entry per CDR3 protein. The table includes about 740,000 distinct CDR3 sequences, 14% detected once. This receptor was identified in a woman between 18 and 29 years old with Graves' hyperthyroidism. The chain links TRBV2 to TRBJ1-2; 10 bases map to TRBD1. Specimen: blood. CDR3 nucleotide sequence: TGTGCCAGCGGGACAGGGGTCCTTGGTGGCTACACCTTC. It codes for CASGTGVLGGYTF.